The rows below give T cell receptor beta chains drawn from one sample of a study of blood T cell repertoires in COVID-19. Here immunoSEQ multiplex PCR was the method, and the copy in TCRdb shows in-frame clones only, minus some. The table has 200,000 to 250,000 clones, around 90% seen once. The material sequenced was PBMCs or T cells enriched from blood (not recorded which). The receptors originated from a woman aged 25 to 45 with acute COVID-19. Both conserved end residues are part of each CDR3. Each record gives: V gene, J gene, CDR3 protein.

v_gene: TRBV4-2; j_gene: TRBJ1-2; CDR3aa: CASSQDRTPSYGYTF
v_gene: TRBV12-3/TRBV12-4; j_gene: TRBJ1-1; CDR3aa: CASQRGLAEAFF
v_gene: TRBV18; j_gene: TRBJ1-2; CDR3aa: CASSTRSQPSNYGYTF
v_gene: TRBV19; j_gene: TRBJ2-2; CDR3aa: CASSMSGGTGELFF
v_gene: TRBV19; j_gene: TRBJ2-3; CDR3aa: CASRNRGSTDTQYF
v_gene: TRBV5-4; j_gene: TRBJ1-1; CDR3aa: CASSLGELNTEAFF
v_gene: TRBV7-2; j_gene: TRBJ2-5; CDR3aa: CASSWGGSQETQYF
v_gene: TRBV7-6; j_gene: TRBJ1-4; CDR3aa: CASSLSGGIGNEKLFF
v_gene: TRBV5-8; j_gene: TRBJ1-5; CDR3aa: CASSLGDRDPQHF
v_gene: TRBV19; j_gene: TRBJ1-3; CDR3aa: CASKVGSGSGNTIYF
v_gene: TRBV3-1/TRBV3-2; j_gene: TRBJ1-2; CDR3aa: CASSPLGTGTGDWKNYGYTF
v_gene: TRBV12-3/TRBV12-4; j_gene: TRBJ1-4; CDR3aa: CASSLGRGEKLFF